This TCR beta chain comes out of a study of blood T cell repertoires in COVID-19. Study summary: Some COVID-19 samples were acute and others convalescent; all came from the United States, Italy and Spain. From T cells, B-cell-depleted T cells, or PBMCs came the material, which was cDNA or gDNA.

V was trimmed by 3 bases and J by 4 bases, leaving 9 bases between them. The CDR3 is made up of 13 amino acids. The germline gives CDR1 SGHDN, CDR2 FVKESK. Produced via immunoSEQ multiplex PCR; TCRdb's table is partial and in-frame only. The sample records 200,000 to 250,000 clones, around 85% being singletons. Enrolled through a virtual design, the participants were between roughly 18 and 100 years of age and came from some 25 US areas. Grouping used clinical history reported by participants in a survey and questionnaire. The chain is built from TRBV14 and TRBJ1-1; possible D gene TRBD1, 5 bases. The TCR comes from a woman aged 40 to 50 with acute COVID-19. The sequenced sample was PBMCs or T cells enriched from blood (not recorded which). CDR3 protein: CASSQGRGTEAFF. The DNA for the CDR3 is TGTGCCAGCAGCCAGGGTAGGGGCACTGAAGCTTTCTTT.